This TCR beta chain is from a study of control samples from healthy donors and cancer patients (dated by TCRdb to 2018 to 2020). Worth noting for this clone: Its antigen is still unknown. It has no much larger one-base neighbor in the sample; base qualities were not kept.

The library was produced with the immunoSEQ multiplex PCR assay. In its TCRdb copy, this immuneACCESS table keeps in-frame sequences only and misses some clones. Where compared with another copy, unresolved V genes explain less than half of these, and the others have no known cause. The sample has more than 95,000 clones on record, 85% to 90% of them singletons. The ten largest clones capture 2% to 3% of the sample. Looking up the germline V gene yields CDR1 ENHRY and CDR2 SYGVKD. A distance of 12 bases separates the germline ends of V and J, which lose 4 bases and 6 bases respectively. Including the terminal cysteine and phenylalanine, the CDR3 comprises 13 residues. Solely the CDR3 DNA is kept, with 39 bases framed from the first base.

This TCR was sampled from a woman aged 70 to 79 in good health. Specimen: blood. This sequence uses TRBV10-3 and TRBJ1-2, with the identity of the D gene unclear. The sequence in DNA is TGTGCCATCAGTGGTGGTATTGGGGATGGCTACACCTTC. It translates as CAISGGIGDGYTF.